This T cell receptor beta chain is drawn from a study of identical twins. cDNA carried unique molecular identifiers, and a universal primer site was added by template switching. One entry per CDR3 protein, called by TCRdb with MiXCR from the 5' RACE reads. The repertoire has 200,000 to 250,000 distinct CDR3 sequences, around 15% of them found once; the top ten carry approximately 10%. Findings and limits, study-wide: Models predicted too little out-of-frame TCR alpha sharing in monozygotic twins.

The V gene's germline CDR1 is MNHNS and CDR2 SASEGT. The CDR3 is 13 amino acids. The V end lost 8 bases, the J end lost 13 bases, and 21 bases lay between the germline ends. As regards this clonotype: Antigen specificity is unknown.

The rearrangement uses TRBV6-1 and TRBJ2-1, with D possibly TRBD2 on 7 matching bases. The TCR comes from a woman younger than 35 in good health. Sequenced sample: memory (CD45RO+) T cells sorted from blood. DNA for the CDR3: TGTGCCAGCTCTAGTCCAAGCGGGACACACCAGTTCTTC. This sequence encodes CASSSPSGTHQFF.